Listed here are 23 T cell receptor beta chains from one sample, sequenced in a study of blood T cell repertoires in COVID-19. Some clones are missing from TCRdb's copy, which holds only in-frame ones; the method was immunoSEQ multiplex PCR. Of roughly 69,000 clones in the sample, about 90% are singletons; the top ten hold 4.5% to 5%. The sequencing input was peripheral blood. These receptors came from a human donor in a cohort sampled during active COVID-19.

This rearrangement joins TRBV2 to TRBJ1-5; 8 nucleotides align to TRBD1. Germline V gives CDR1 SNHLY, CDR2 FYNNEI. The length of the CDR3 is 15 residues. Losses at the gene ends were 6 bases for V and 3 bases for J; bases not matched to a gene: 7. The CDR3 loop is CASSARQGANQPQHF. CDR3 nucleotides: TGTGCCAGCAGCGCACGGCAGGGGGCCAATCAGCCCCAGCATTTT.

The J gene is TRBJ2-7, the V gene TRBV11-3; 7 nucleotides line up with TRBD1. CDR1 is SGHNT, CDR2 YENEEA, per germline. Trimming cost V 5 bases and J 2 bases; bases outside gene matches: 3. CDR3 size: 13 residues. The CDR3 sequence is CASSPGQTYEQYF. The CDR3 DNA follows: TGTGCCAGCAGCCCGGGACAGACCTACGAGCAGTACTTC. Full variable domain (remainder filled in from reference TRBV11-3 and TRBJ2-7): EAGVVQSPRYKIIEKKQPVAFWCNPISGHNTLYWYLQNLGQGPELLIRYENEEAVDDSQLPKDRFSAERLKGVDSTLKIQPAELGDSAVYLCASSPGQTYEQYFGPGTRLTVT.

The J gene is TRBJ2-5, the V gene TRBV7-6; TRBD1 might be the D (6 bases). The CDR3 length is 14 residues. Trimming took off 5 bases at V and 5 bases at J, with 15 bases between the two ends. Germline loops: CDR1 SGHVS, CDR2 FNYEAQ. CDR3 sequence: CASSSLQGAETQYF. The DNA of the CDR3 is TGTGCCAGCAGCAGCCTACAGGGAGCGGAGACCCAGTACTTC.

This clone was observed a single time. This chain links TRBV7-6 with TRBJ2-1, with a weak D call TRBD1 (6 bases). Germline V lookup: CDR1 SGHVS, CDR2 FNYEAQ. CDR3 length: 16 residues. With 4 bases removed from V and 6 bases from J, the gap between germline ends came to 19 bases. The CDR3 DNA follows: TGTGCCAGCAGCTACCAGACAGGCGGAATGATCAATGAGCAGTTCTTC. The encoded protein is CASSYQTGGMINEQFF.

The chain is built from TRBV5-4 and TRBJ1-6; a weak D match, TRBD1 (6 bases). Looked up from germline, CDR1 is SGHNT and CDR2 is YYREEE (reference sequence). This CDR3 comprises 15 residues. With 4 bases removed from V and 4 bases from J, the gap between germline ends came to 12 bases. The CDR3 DNA reads TGTGCCAGCAGCGGGACCAGGGGTTATAATTCACCCCTCCACTTT. It is translated as CASSGTRGYNSPLHF. Looking up the rest from reference TRBV5-4 and TRBJ1-6 gives the full variable domain: ETGVTQSPTHLIKTRGQQVTLRCSSQSGHNTVSWYQQALGQGPQFIFQYYREEENGRGNFPPRFSGLQFPNYSSELNVNALELDDSALYLCASSGTRGYNSPLHFGNGTRLTVT.

The rearrangement links TRBV4-1 to TRBJ2-3; 9 bases align to TRBD2. The CDR3 has 17 amino acids. The V gene end was trimmed by 2 bases and the J gene end by 5 bases; junction bases not matched to a gene: 11. Germline CDR1 reads MGHRA; CDR2 reads YSYEKL. DNA of the CDR3: TGCGCCAGCAGCCAAAAACTAGGGCGGGGGGGCGTAGATACGCAGTATTTT. It is translated as CASSQKLGRGGVDTQYF.

V usage is TRBV7-6 and J usage is TRBJ1-4, with TRBD1 as a possible D gene (6 bases). The CDR3 length is 15 residues. V was pared by 2 bases and J by 6 bases, with 13 bases between. In germline, CDR1 is SGHVS, CDR2 FNYEAQ. The CDR3 here is CASSLNWGTHEKLFF. The CDR3 DNA follows: TGTGCCAGCAGCTTAAATTGGGGGACACATGAAAAACTGTTTTTT.

The rearrangement links TRBV18 to TRBJ1-5; D is possibly TRBD1 (5 bases). The CDR3 runs to 15 residues. The V gene lost 3 bases and the J gene lost 2 bases, with 11 bases spanning the gap. Germline V gene lookup returns CDR1 KGHSH and CDR2 LQKENI. CDR3 nucleotide sequence: TGTGCCAGCTCACCGTCGGCCAGGGGCAATCAGCCCCAGCATTTT. It yields the protein CASSPSARGNQPQHF.

This sequence joins TRBV5-4 and TRBJ2-1, with 8 positions matching TRBD1. The CDR3 is made up of 15 amino acids. The germline gives CDR1 SGHNT, CDR2 YYREEE (reference sequence). The V segment lost 4 bases and the J segment 4 bases; nucleotides outside the gene matches: 7. The CDR3 DNA reads TGTGCCAGCAGCGGGGGGACAGGTTGGTACAATGAGCAGTTCTTC. Its translation: CASSGGTGWYNEQFF. Filled out from reference TRBV5-4 and TRBJ2-1, the complete variable domain reads ETGVTQSPTHLIKTRGQQVTLRCSSQSGHNTVSWYQQALGQGPQFIFQYYREEENGRGNFPPRFSGLQFPNYSSELNVNALELDDSALYLCASSGGTGWYNEQFFGPGTRLTVL.

The V and J genes are TRBV6-4 and TRBJ1-5; D is undetermined. The CDR3 totals 13 residues. V was clipped by 5 bases and J by 4 bases, with 9 bases between them. Germline assignment: CDR1 MRHNA and CDR2 SNTAGT. The CDR3 nucleotides are TGTGCCAGCAGTTTAGCCATTAATCAGCCCCAGCATTTT. This codes for CASSLAINQPQHF.

The V call is TRBV30, the J call TRBJ1-2; D is possibly TRBD1 (5 bases). The V and J ends lost 3 bases and 0 bases respectively, with 14 bases between them. The CDR3 sequence is 15 residues long. CDR1 and CDR2 from the germline V gene are GTSNPN and SVGIG (reference sequence). In DNA, the CDR3 is TGTGCCTGGAGAAAGGGGCTAACCCCTAACTATGGCTACACCTTC. Protein sequence: CAWRKGLTPNYGYTF.

This clone was picked up a small number of times. V and J are TRBV6-5 and TRBJ2-7, with D tentatively TRBD2 (6 bases). The CDR3 covers 13 residues. V was pared by 8 bases and J by 1 base, with 12 bases between. CDR1 and CDR2 from the germline V gene are MNHEY and SVGAGI. The CDR3 spells CASSRGNSYEQYF. The CDR3, as DNA: TGTGCCAGCTCCCGCGGGAATTCCTACGAGCAGTACTTC.

This clone was found once. The chain recombines TRBV5-6 with TRBJ2-2, with a possible D match to TRBD1 (6 bases). CDR1 and CDR2 from the germline V gene are SGHDT and YYEEEE. The germline V and J ends were trimmed by 4 bases and 0 bases, with 19 bases remaining between them. This CDR3 region has 18 residues. Here the CDR3 reads CASSRGQQGWSNTGELFF. The DNA for the CDR3 is TGTGCCAGCAGCAGAGGACAGCAGGGTTGGTCGAACACCGGGGAGCTGTTTTTT.

This chain links TRBV5-1 with TRBJ2-3; TRBD1 aligns across 11 bases. V was clipped by 5 bases and J by 6 bases; unmatched bases: 8. The length of the CDR3 is 15 residues. The germline V gene encodes CDR1 SGHRS and CDR2 YFSETQ. As DNA, the CDR3 is TGCGCCAGCAGATCACGGACAGGGGGCTTGGATACGCAGTATTTT. It codes for CASRSRTGGLDTQYF.

The chain joins TRBV19 to TRBJ2-7; 7 bases are shared with TRBD2. Germline CDR1 reads LNHDA; CDR2 reads SQIVND (reference sequence). The CDR3 consists of 14 residues. Trimming at V came to 4 bases and at J to 3 bases, leaving 6 bases not matched to a gene. The CDR3 here is CASSRGERGYEQYF. The CDR3 DNA reads as TGTGCCAGTAGTAGGGGGGAGCGGGGCTACGAGCAGTACTTC.

This clone was counted a single time. The chain employs TRBV2 and TRBJ2-1; D is possibly TRBD1 (6 bases). V gave up 7 bases and J gave up 6 bases, with 13 bases separating them. Germline V lookup: CDR1 SNHLY, CDR2 FYNNEI. This CDR3 is 13 amino acids long. CDR3 sequence (DNA): TGTGCCAGCAACGTCCAGGGGATCAATGAGCAGTTCTTC. Its protein is CASNVQGINEQFF.

The J gene is TRBJ1-5, the V gene TRBV10-2; D unresolved. The V end lost 3 bases, the J end lost 4 bases, and 7 bases lay between the germline ends. Germline CDR1 reads WSHSY; CDR2 reads SAAADI. The CDR3 contains 13 residues. DNA for the CDR3: TGCGCCAGCAGTGATTCCCGGAATCAGCCCCAGCATTTT. Its protein is CASSDSRNQPQHF.

In DNA, the CDR3 is TGTGCCAGCAGGAGATCTGGCACAGATACGCAGTATTTT. It specifies CASRRSGTDTQYF. The chain employs TRBV25-1 and TRBJ2-3, with no clear D. Per germline, CDR1 MGHDK and CDR2 SYGVNS. V gave up 6 bases and J gave up 1 base, with 8 bases separating them. The CDR3 spans 13 residues.

The genes are TRBV10-1 and TRBJ2-2; weak D call: TRBD1 (6 bases). V lost 6 bases and J lost 2, with 13 bases in between. Looked up from germline, CDR1 is WNHNN and CDR2 is SYGVQD (reference sequence). The CDR3 has 15 amino acids. CDR3 in amino acids: CASRPQDSNTGELFF. DNA of the CDR3: TGCGCCAGCAGGCCCCAGGACAGTAACACCGGGGAGCTGTTTTTT.

The chain has TRBV11-2 and TRBJ2-7, with a tentative D call TRBD2 (7 bases). CDR3 size: 17 residues. In germline, CDR1 is SGHAT, CDR2 FQNNGV. The V gene lost 4 bases and the J gene lost 1 base, with 20 bases spanning the gap. The CDR3 here is CASSSGGAGASSYEQYF. The CDR3, as DNA: TGTGCCAGCAGCTCAGGCGGGGCGGGGGCGAGTTCCTACGAGCAGTACTTC.

This chain uses TRBV29-1 with TRBJ2-1; a possible D gene is TRBD1 (5 bases). The V end lost 7 bases, the J end lost 4 bases, and 20 bases lay between the germline ends. The CDR3 spans 15 residues. Germline values: CDR1 SQVTM, CDR2 ANQGSEA. CDR3 nucleotides: TGCAGCGCCTCCGACAGAACAGTAAATTACAATGAGCAGTTCTTC. It yields the protein CSASDRTVNYNEQFF.

This chain uses TRBV19 with TRBJ2-1; D not resolved. CDR1 is LNHDA and CDR2 is SQIVND in the germline V gene (reference sequence). The CDR3 is made up of 13 amino acids. Trimming removed 3 bases from V and 5 bases from J, with 8 bases in between. The CDR3 sequence: CASSIGLNNEQFF. The CDR3 nucleotides read TGTGCCAGTAGTATTGGCTTAAACAATGAGCAGTTCTTC.

The V and J genes are TRBV7-6 and TRBJ1-1; 9 nucleotides match TRBD1. Germline trimming cut 5 bases from V and 3 bases from J; bases unmatched to any gene: 10. In germline, CDR1 is SGHVS, CDR2 FNYEAQ. There are 16 residues in the CDR3. The CDR3 region is CASSPIRDRDDTEAFF. In DNA form, the CDR3 reads TGTGCCAGCAGCCCTATAAGGGACAGGGATGACACTGAAGCTTTCTTT. The variable domain in full, with the rest retrieved from reference TRBV7-6 and TRBJ1-1, is GAGVSQSPRYKVTKRGQDVALRCDPISGHVSLYWYRQALGQGPEFLTYFNYEAQQDKSGLPNDRFSAERPEGSISTLTIQRTEQRDSAMYRCASSPIRDRDDTEAFFGQGTRLTVV.